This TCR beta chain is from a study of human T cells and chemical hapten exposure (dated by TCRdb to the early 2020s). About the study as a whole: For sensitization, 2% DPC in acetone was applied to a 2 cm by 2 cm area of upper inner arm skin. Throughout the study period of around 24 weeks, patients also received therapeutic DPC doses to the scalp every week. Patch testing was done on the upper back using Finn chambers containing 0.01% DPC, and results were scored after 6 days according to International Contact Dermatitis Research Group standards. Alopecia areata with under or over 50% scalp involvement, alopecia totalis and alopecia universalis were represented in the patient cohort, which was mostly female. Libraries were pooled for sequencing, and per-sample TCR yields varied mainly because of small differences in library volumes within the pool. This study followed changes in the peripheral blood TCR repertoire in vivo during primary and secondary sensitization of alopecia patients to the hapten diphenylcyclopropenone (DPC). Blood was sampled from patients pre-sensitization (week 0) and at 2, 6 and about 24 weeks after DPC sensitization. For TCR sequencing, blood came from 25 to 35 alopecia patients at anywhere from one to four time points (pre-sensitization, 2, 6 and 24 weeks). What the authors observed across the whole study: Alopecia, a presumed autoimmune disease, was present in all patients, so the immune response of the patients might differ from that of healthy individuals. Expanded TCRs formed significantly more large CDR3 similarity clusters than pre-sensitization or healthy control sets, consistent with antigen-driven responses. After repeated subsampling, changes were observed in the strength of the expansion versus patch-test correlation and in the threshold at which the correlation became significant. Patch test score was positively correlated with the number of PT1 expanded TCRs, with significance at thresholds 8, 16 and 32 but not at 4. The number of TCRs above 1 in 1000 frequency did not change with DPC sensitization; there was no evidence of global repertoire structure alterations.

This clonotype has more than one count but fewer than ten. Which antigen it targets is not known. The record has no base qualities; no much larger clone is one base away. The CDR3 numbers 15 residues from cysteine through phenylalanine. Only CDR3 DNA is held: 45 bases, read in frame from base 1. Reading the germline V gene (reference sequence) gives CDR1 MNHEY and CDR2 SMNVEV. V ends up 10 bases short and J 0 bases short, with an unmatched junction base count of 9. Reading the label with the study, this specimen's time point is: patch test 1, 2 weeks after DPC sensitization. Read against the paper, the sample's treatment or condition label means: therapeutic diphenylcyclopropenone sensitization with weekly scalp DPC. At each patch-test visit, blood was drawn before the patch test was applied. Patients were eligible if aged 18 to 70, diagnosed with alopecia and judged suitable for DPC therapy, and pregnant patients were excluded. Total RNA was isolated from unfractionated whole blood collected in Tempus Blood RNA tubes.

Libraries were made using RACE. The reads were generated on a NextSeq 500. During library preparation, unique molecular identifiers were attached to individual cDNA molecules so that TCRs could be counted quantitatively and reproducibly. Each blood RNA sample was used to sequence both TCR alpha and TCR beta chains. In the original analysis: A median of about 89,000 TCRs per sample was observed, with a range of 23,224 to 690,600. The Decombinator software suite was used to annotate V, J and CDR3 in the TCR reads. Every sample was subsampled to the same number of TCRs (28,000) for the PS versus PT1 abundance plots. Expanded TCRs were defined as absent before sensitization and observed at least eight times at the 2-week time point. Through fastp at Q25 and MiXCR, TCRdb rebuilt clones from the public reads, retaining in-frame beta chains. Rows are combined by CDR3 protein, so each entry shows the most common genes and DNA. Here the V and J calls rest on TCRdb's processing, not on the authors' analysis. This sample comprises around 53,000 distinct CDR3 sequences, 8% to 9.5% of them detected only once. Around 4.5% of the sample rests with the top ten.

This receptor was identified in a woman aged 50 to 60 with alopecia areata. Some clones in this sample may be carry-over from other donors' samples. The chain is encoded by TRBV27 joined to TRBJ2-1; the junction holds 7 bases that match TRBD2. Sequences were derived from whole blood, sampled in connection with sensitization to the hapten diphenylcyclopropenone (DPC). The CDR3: CATRFGGSSYNEQFF. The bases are TGTGCCACCCGTTTCGGGGGGAGCTCCTACAATGAGCAGTTCTTC.